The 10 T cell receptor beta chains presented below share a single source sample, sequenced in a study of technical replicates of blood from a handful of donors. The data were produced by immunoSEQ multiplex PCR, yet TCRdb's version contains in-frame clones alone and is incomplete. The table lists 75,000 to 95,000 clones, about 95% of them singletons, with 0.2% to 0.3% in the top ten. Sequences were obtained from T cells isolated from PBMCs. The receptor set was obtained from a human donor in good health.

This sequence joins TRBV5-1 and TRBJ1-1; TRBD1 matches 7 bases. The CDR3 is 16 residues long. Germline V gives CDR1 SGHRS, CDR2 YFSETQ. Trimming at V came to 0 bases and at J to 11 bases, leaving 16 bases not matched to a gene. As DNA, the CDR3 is TGCGCCAGCAGCTTGGACGCCGGTGACCCAGGGGGAAAGGCTTTCTTT. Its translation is CASSLDAGDPGGKAFF.

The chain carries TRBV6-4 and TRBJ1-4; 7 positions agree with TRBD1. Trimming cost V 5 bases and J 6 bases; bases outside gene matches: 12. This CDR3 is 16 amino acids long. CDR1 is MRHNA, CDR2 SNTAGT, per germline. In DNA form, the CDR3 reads TGTGCCAGCAGTCCTCTTACAGGGGAAAGGGATGAAAAACTGTTTTTT. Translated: CASSPLTGERDEKLFF.

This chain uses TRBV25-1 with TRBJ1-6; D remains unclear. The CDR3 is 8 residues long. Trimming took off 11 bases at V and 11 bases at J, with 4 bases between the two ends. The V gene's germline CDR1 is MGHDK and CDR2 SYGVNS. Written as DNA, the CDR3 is TGTGCCCGCGCACCCCTCCACTTT. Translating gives CARAPLHF.

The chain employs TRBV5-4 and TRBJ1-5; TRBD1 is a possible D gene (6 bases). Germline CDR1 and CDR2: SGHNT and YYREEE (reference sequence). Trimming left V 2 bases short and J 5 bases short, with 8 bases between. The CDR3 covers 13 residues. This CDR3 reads CASSFNRDQPQHF. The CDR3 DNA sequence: TGTGCCAGCAGCTTTAACAGGGATCAGCCCCAGCATTTT.

As DNA, the CDR3 is TGTGCCAGCAGTTCCGGGACAGGGGTCCTTAACTATGGCTACACCTTC. As protein: CASSSGTGVLNYGYTF. This sequence joins TRBV27 and TRBJ1-2, with 10 bases lining up with TRBD1. This CDR3 region has 16 residues. V trimming: 4 bases; J trimming: 1 base; junction bases outside the gene matches: 6. In germline, CDR1 is MNHEY, CDR2 SMNVEV (reference sequence).

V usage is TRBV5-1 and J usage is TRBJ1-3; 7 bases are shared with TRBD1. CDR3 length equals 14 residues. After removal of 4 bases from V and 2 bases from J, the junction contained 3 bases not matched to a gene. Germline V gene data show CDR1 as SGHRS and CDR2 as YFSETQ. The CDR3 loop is CASSPTGAGNTIYF. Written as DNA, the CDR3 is TGCGCCAGCAGCCCTACAGGGGCTGGAAACACCATATATTTT.

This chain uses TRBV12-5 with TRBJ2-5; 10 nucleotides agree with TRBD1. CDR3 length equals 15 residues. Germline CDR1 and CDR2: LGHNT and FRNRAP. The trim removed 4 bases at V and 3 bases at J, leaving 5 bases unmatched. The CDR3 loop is CASGWGQGIEETQYF. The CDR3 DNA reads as TGTGCTAGTGGTTGGGGACAGGGGATCGAAGAGACCCAGTACTTC.

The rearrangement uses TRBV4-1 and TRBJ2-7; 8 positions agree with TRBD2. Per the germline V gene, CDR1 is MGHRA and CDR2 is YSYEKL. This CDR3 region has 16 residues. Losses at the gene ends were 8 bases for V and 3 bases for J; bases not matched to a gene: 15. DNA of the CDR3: TGCGCCAGCTCCAGGGGAGCTAGCGGGCAGAGCTACGAGCAGTACTTC. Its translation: CASSRGASGQSYEQYF.

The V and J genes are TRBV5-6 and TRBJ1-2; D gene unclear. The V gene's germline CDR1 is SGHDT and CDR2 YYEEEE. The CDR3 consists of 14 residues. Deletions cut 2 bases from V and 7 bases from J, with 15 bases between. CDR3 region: CASSFYRSSGGYTF. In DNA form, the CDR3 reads TGTGCCAGCAGCTTCTACAGAAGTAGTGGTGGCTACACCTTC.

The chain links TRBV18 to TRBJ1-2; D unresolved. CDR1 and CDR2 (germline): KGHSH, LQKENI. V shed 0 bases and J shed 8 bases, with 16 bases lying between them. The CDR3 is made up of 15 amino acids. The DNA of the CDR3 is TGTGCCAGCTCACCACCGGGCACATTAGGAGGGGGCTACACCTTC. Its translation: CASSPPGTLGGGYTF.